This T cell receptor beta chain came from a study of cytomegalovirus exposure and HLA in healthy donors. Notes on the study in general: Highly shared variants forming one cluster were likely a sequencing artifact.

This CDR3 region has 16 residues. The germline V and J ends were trimmed by 4 bases and 0 bases, with 13 bases remaining between them. Looked up from germline, CDR1 is SGDLS and CDR2 is YYNGEE. The PCR had 60 Vbeta and 13 Jbeta primers. The protocol was immunoSEQ multiplex PCR, while the TCRdb copy is restricted to in-frame clones and leaves out a portion. In the table there are about 120,000 clones, around 73% of which are singletons. This clone came up many times. Its antigen is not identified. This chain joins TRBV9 and TRBJ1-4; maybe TRBD1 (6 bases). The sequencing input was PBMCs. The TCR sequence derives from a woman in her 30s in good health and CMV-seropositive. DNA of the CDR3: TGTGCCAGCAGCCCAGGGACATCTGCAACTAATGAAAAACTGTTTTTT. It encodes CASSPGTSATNEKLFF. Together with reference TRBV9 and TRBJ1-4, the CDR3 gives the full variable domain: DSGVTQTPKHLITATGQRVTLRCSPRSGDLSVYWYQQSLDQGLQFLIQYYNGEERAKGNILERFSAQQFPDLHSELNLSSLELGDSALYFCASSPGTSATNEKLFFGSGTQLSVL.